The entry that follows covers one T cell receptor (beta chain) sequence. The antigen is undetermined. This same CDR3 is encoded by further DNA sequences in the sample. The entry originates in a study of Ad26.COV2.S vaccination and SARS-CoV-2 variants. Described treatment: some 20 received Ad26.COV2.S at low or high dose, single or two shots; a few received placebo; per-sample allocation not given. Sample collection was performed on day 63 after the first vaccine or placebo injection. Between the trimmed V and J ends, which lost 3 bases and 0 bases, there was a span of 3 bases. The CDR3 is 14 amino acids. The germline V gene encodes CDR1 LNHDA and CDR2 SQIVND (reference sequence). Findings of the study overall: Vaccinees displayed broader spike-specific TCR repertoires than placebo recipients.

Produced via immunoSEQ multiplex PCR; TCRdb's table is partial and in-frame only. The table has roughly 350,000 clones, more than 75% seen once. This clonotype was obtained from a person aged 18-60 years who received the Ad26.COV2.S COVID-19 vaccine or a placebo. The sample was peripheral blood, taken in a trial of Ad26.COV2.S vaccine versus placebo. This chain joins TRBV19 and TRBJ2-6; D remains ambiguous. CDR3 DNA sequence: TGTGCCAGTAGTATCAGCTCTGGGGCCAACGTCCTGACTTTC. Translated, it gives CASSISSGANVLTF.